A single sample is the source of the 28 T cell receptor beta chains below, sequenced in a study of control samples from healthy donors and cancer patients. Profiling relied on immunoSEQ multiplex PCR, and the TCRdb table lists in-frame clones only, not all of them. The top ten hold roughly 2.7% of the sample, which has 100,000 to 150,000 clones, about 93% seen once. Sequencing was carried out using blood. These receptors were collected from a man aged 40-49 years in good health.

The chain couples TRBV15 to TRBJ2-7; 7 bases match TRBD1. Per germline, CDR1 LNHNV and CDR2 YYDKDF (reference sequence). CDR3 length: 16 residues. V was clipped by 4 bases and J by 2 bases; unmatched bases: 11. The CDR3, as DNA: TGTGCCACCAGCAAAGGGGGCGCGGCCCGCGCCTACGAGCAGTACTTC. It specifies CATSKGGAARAYEQYF. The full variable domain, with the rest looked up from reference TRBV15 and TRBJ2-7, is DAMVIQNPRYQVTQFGKPVTLSCSQTLNHNVMYWYQQKSSQAPKLLFHYYDKDFNNEADTPDNFQSRRPNTSFCFLDIRSPGLGDTAMYLCATSKGGAARAYEQYFGPGTRLTVT.

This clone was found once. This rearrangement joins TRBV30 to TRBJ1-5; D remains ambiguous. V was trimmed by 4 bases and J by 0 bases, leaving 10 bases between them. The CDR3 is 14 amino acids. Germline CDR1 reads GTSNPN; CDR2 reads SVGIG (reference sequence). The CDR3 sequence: CAWTNGNSNQPQHF. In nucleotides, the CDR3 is TGTGCCTGGACAAACGGAAATAGCAATCAGCCCCAGCATTTT.

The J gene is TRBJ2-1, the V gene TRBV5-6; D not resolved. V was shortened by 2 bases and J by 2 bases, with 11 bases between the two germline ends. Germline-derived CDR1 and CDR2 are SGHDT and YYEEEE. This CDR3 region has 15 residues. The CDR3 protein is CASSFDGPPYNEQFF. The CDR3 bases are TGTGCCAGCAGCTTTGACGGACCCCCCTACAATGAGCAGTTCTTC.

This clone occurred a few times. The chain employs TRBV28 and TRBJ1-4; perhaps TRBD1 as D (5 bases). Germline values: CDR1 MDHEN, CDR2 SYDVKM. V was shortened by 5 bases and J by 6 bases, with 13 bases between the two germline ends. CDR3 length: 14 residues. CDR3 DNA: TGTGCCAGCAGTCCCGTGGGACGGTATGAAAAACTGTTTTTT. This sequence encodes CASSPVGRYEKLFF.

The CDR3 DNA reads TGTGCCGGACCCTACCAGGGAGTTTATCAGCCCCAGCATTTT. As protein: CAGPYQGVYQPQHF. This chain uses TRBV19 with TRBJ1-5; possibly TRBD1 for D (5 bases). V lost 11 bases and J lost 5, with 19 bases in between. This CDR3 region has 14 residues. Germline CDR1 reads LNHDA; CDR2 reads SQIVND (reference sequence).

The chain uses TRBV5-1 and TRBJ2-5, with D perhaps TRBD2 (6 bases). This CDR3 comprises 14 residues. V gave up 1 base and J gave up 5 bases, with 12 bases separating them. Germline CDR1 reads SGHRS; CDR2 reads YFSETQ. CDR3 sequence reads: CASSLMASVETQYF. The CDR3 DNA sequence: TGCGCCAGCAGCTTGATGGCTAGCGTGGAGACCCAGTACTTC.

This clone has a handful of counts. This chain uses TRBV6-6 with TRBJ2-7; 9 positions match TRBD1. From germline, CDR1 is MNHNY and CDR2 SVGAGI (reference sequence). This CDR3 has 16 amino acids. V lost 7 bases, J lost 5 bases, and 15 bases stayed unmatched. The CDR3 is CASNLAPGTGWDEQYF. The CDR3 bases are TGTGCCAGCAACTTAGCCCCTGGGACAGGGTGGGACGAGCAGTACTTC.

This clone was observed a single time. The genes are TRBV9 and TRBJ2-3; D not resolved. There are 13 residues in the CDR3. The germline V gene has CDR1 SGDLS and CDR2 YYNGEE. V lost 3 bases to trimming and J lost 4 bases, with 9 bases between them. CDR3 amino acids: CASSGTVADTQYF. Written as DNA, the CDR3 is TGTGCCAGCAGCGGCACGGTCGCAGATACGCAGTATTTT.

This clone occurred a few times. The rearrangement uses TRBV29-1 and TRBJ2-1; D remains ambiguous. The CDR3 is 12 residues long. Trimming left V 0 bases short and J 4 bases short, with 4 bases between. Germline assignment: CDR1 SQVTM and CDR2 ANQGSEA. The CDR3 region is CSVEDGYNEQFF. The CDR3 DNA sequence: TGCAGCGTTGAAGATGGGTACAATGAGCAGTTCTTC.

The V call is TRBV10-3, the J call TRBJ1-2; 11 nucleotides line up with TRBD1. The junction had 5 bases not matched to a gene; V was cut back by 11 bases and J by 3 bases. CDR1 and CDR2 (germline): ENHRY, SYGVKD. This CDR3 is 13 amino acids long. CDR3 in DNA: TGTGCCTCAAAGGGACAGGGGGACTATGGCTACACCTTC. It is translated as CASKGQGDYGYTF.

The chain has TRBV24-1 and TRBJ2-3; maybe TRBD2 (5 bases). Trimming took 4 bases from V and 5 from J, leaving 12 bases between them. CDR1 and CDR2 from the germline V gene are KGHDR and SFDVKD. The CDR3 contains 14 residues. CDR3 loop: CATSDPGRGDTQYF. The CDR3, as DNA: TGTGCCACCAGTGACCCCGGCCGGGGAGATACGCAGTATTTT.

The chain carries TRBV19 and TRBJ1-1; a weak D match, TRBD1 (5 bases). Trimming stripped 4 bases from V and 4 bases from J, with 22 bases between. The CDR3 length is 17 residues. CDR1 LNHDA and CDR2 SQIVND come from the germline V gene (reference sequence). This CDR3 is CASSTRPRWRGVTEAFF. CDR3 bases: TGTGCCAGTAGTACCCGCCCGAGATGGCGGGGGGTCACTGAAGCTTTCTTT.

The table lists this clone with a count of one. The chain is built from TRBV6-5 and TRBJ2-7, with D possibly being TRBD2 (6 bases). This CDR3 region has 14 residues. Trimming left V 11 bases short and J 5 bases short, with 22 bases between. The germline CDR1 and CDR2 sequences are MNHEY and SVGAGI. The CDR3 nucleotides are TGTGCCGCGGGGAAACGTACCGGTTCCAACGAGCAGTACTTC. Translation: CAAGKRTGSNEQYF.

The DNA of the CDR3 is TGTGCCAGCAGTGAAAATGAAAAACTGTTTTTT. Translating it yields CASSENEKLFF. V usage is TRBV2 and J usage is TRBJ1-4; D is unresolved. The CDR3 contains 11 residues. Germline V lookup: CDR1 SNHLY, CDR2 FYNNEI. Trimming removed 2 bases at V and 5 bases at J, with 0 bases between. The full variable domain, with the rest looked up from reference TRBV2 and TRBJ1-4, is EPEVTQTPSHQVTQMGQEVILRCVPISNHLYFYWYRQILGQKVEFLVSFYNNEISEKSEIFDDQFSVERPDGSNFTLKIRSTKLEDSAMYFCASSENEKLFFGSGTQLSVL.

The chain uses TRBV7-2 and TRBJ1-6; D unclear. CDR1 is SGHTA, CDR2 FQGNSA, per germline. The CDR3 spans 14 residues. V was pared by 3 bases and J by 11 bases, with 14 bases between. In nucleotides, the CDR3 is TGTGCCAGCAGCTTGTTAGGGAGGGCTACACCCCTCCACTTT. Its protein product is CASSLLGRATPLHF.

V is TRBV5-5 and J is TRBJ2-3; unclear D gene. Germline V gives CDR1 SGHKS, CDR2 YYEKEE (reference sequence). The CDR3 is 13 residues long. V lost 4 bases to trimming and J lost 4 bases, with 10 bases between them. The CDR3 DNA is TGTGCCAGCAGCCGTAGTACGGCAGATACGCAGTATTTT. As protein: CASSRSTADTQYF.

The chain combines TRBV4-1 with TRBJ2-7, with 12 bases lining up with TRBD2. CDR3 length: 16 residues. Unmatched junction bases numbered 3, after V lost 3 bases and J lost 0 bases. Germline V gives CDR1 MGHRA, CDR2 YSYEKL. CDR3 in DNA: TGCGCCAGCAGCCAGACTAGCGGGGGAAGCTCCTACGAGCAGTACTTC. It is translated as CASSQTSGGSSYEQYF.

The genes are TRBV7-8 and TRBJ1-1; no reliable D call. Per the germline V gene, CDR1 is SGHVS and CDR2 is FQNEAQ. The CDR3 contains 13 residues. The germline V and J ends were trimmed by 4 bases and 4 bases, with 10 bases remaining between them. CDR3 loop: CASSSGRGTEAFF. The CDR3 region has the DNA TGTGCCAGCAGCTCGGGCCGGGGCACTGAAGCTTTCTTT.

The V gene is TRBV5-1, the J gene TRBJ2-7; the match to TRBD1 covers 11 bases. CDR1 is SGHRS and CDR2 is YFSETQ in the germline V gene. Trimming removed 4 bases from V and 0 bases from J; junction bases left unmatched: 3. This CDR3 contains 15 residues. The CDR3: CASSGGTGGSYEQYF. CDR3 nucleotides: TGCGCCAGCAGCGGAGGGACAGGGGGCTCCTACGAGCAGTACTTC.

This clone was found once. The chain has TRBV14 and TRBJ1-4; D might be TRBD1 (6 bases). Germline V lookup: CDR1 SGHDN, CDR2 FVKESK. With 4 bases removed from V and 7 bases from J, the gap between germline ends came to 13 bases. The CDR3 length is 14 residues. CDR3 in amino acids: CASSRQGLGEKLFF. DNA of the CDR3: TGTGCCAGCAGCCGCCAGGGGTTGGGTGAAAAACTGTTTTTT.

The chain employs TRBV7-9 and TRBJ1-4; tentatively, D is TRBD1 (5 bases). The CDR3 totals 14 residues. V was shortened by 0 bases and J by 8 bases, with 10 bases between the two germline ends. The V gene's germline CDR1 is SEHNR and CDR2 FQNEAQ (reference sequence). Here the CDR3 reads CASSLAGTAEKLFF. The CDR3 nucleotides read TGTGCCAGCAGCTTAGCTGGGACTGCGGAAAAACTGTTTTTT.

The CDR3 DNA follows: TGTGCCAGCAGCCCCTTTTCGGCGGTTAGCACAGATACGCAGTATTTT. This encodes CASSPFSAVSTDTQYF. The V and J genes are TRBV11-2 and TRBJ2-3; D unresolved. The CDR3 extends over 16 amino acids. Germline-derived CDR1 and CDR2 are SGHAT and FQNNGV. Trimming removed 5 bases from V and 0 bases from J, with 15 bases in between.

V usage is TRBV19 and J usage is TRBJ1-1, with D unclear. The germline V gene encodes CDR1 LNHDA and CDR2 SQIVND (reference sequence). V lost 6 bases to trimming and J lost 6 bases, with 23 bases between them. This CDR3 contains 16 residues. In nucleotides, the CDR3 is TGTGCCAGTAGATCCTTTCGGACTCCGTGGAATGCTGAAGCTTTCTTT. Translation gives CASRSFRTPWNAEAFF.

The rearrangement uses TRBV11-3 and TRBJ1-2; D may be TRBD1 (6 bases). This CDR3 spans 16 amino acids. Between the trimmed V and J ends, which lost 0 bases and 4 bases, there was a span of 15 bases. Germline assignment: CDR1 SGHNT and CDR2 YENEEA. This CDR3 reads CASSLDVQGSGYGYTF. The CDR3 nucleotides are TGTGCCAGCAGCTTAGACGTACAGGGTTCAGGCTATGGCTACACCTTC.

The CDR3 nucleotides are TGTGCCAGCAGCCGCAGCGGGGCTAGCACAGATACGCAGTATTTT. Translation gives CASSRSGASTDTQYF. The chain carries TRBV5-4 and TRBJ2-3; 7 positions agree with TRBD2. V gave up 4 bases and J gave up 0 bases; unmatched junction bases: 5. Germline V gene lookup returns CDR1 SGHNT and CDR2 YYREEE (reference sequence). The CDR3 loop spans 15 amino acids.

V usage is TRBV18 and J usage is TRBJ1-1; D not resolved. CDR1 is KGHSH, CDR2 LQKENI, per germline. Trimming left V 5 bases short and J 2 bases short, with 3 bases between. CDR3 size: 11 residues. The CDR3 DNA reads TGTGCCAGCTCAACTAACACTGAAGCTTTCTTT. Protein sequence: CASSTNTEAFF.

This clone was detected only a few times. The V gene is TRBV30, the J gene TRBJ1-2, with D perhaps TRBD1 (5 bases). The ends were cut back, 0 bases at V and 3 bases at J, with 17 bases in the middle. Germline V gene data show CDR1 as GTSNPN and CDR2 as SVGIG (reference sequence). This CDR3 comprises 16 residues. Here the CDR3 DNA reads TGTGCCTGGAGTGTCTTCAGGACAAGGGGTCACTATGGCTACACCTTC. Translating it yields CAWSVFRTRGHYGYTF.

DNA for the CDR3: TGTGCCAGCAGCTTAGGTTTATTTGGCCTGAGCTCCTACAATGAGCAGTTCTTC. Translated: CASSLGLFGLSSYNEQFF. The V gene is TRBV13, the J gene TRBJ2-1, with D unresolved. Germline values: CDR1 PRHDT, CDR2 FYEKMQ (reference sequence). The CDR3 has 18 amino acids. V lost 0 bases and J lost 0, with 15 bases in between. Variable domain in full (rest from reference TRBV13 and TRBJ2-1): AAGVIQSPRHLIKEKRETATLKCYPIPRHDTVYWYQQGPGQDPQFLISFYEKMQSDKGSIPDRFSAQQFSDYHSELNMSSLELGDSALYFCASSLGLFGLSSYNEQFFGPGTRLTVL.